Presented here are 24 T cell receptor beta chains from one specimen sequenced in a study of CD8 T cells in ankylosing spondylitis. Study-level findings and limits: A TCR beta motif made of eight highly homologous variants seemed typical of ankylosing spondylitis blood.

These TCRs are of unknown antigen specificity. TCRdb re-called the 5' RACE reads through MiXCR, storing one row per CDR3 protein. The sample carries fewer than 500,000 distinct CDR3 sequences, 20% to 25% recorded once. Sequencing was performed on blood, either unsorted or a sorted T cell fraction (not recorded which). These receptors were taken from a male donor with ankylosing spondylitis.

The chain couples TRBV7-2 to TRBJ2-7; D is unclear. Germline CDR1 and CDR2: SGHTA and FQGNSA. The CDR3 has 12 amino acids. The germline V and J ends were trimmed by 5 bases and 6 bases, with 11 bases remaining between them. CDR3 sequence (DNA): TGTGCCAGCAGCCGAGGAAGGGCCGAGCAGTACTTC. This gives the protein CASSRGRAEQYF.

Here the CDR3 DNA reads TGTGCCAGCAGATCAGGGACAGCTTGGGGCAATCAGCCCCAGCATTTT. Translation gives CASRSGTAWGNQPQHF. The V and J genes are TRBV7-2 and TRBJ1-5, with 7 bases identical to TRBD1. The CDR3 extends over 16 amino acids. After removal of 6 bases from V and 2 bases from J, the junction contained 10 bases not matched to a gene. The germline CDR1 and CDR2 sequences are SGHTA and FQGNSA.

The chain combines TRBV29-1 with TRBJ2-1, with TRBD1 matching 7 bases. Germline CDR1 SQVTM, CDR2 ANQGSEA. The CDR3 loop spans 14 amino acids. The V segment lost 5 bases and the J segment 0 bases; nucleotides outside the gene matches: 4. The chain's CDR3 is CSVIQGSSYNEQFF. CDR3 DNA: TGCAGCGTTATACAGGGGAGCTCCTACAATGAGCAGTTCTTC.

This clonotype showed up just a few times. The chain employs TRBV18 and TRBJ2-1, with D unclear. The CDR3 sequence is 16 residues long. V was cut by 0 bases and J by 6 bases, with 15 bases left in between. Per germline, CDR1 KGHSH and CDR2 LQKENI. CDR3 nucleotides: TGTGCCAGCTCACCACCGTATATGGAAGTGGGCAATGAGCAGTTCTTC. It yields the protein CASSPPYMEVGNEQFF.

This chain uses TRBV5-4 with TRBJ2-7; no reliable D call. This CDR3 contains 14 residues. With 4 bases removed from V and 7 bases from J, the gap between germline ends came to 18 bases. The germline CDR1 and CDR2 sequences are SGHNT and YYREEE (reference sequence). The CDR3 sequence is CASSESLRIREQYF. DNA for the CDR3: TGTGCCAGCAGCGAATCCCTTAGAATTCGGGAGCAGTACTTC.

This clonotype was seen only a few times. The rearrangement joins TRBV7-8 to TRBJ1-1; 8 bases agree with TRBD1. Losses at the gene ends were 1 base for V and 0 bases for J; bases not matched to a gene: 7. The CDR3 runs to 17 residues. Germline CDR1 is SGHVS and CDR2 is FQNEAQ. Written as DNA, the CDR3 is TGTGCCAGCAGCTTAGGGATCCAGGGGGCTATGAACACTGAAGCTTTCTTT. This sequence encodes CASSLGIQGAMNTEAFF.

This clonotype was observed at least ten times. V usage is TRBV7-2 and J usage is TRBJ1-1; D not resolved. This CDR3 contains 16 residues. The germline V gene has CDR1 SGHTA and CDR2 FQGNSA. Trimming cost V 4 bases and J 0 bases, with 15 bases left between them. The CDR3 reads CASSSFGGDLNTEAFF. CDR3 in DNA: TGTGCCAGCAGCTCGTTTGGCGGCGATTTGAACACTGAAGCTTTCTTT.

This clonotype was seen a handful of times. The genes are TRBV29-1 and TRBJ2-1, with D tentatively TRBD1 (5 bases). CDR3 size: 15 residues. Germline loops: CDR1 SQVTM, CDR2 ANQGSEA. V lost 7 bases, J lost 1 base, and 17 bases lay in between. The CDR3 nucleotides read TGCAGCGCGAGAACCGCAGGGCAATCCTACAATGAGCAGTTCTTC. Residues: CSARTAGQSYNEQFF.

V and J are TRBV7-8 and TRBJ2-3; D is ambiguous. V lost 3 bases to trimming and J lost 6 bases, with 16 bases between them. The CDR3 sequence is 15 residues long. Germline V gives CDR1 SGHVS, CDR2 FQNEAQ. The CDR3 nucleotides read TGTGCCAGCAGCTTCCGCAGCCCGGTCGGGGATACGCAGTATTTT. Its translation is CASSFRSPVGDTQYF.

This chain uses TRBV20-1 with TRBJ2-6, with D unclear. Trimming took off 2 bases at V and 0 bases at J, with 5 bases between the two ends. The length of the CDR3 is 14 residues. Looked up from germline, CDR1 is DFQATT and CDR2 is SNEGSKA (reference sequence). The chain's CDR3 is CSARTYSGANVLTF. CDR3 sequence (DNA): TGCAGTGCTAGAACGTACTCTGGGGCCAACGTCCTGACTTTC.

This chain uses TRBV5-1 with TRBJ2-7; weak D call: TRBD2 (6 bases). Between the trimmed V and J ends, which lost 2 bases and 7 bases, there was a span of 22 bases. Germline values: CDR1 SGHRS, CDR2 YFSETQ. CDR3 size: 16 residues. CDR3 loop: CASSFKRSGDSGEQYF. In DNA, the CDR3 is TGCGCCAGCAGCTTTAAGCGCTCTGGGGACTCGGGTGAGCAGTACTTC.

This clonotype was seen more than once but under ten times. The chain joins TRBV10-3 to TRBJ1-1, with D maybe TRBD1 (5 bases). This CDR3 is built from 14 residues. Germline V gene sequence: CDR1 ENHRY, CDR2 SYGVKD. V was pared by 0 bases and J by 4 bases, with 9 bases between. The CDR3 DNA is TGTGCCATCAGTGAGTCTTCAGGGATCACTGAAGCTTTCTTT. Protein product: CAISESSGITEAFF.

This clonotype was detected many times. The V call is TRBV29-1, the J call TRBJ2-1; unclear D gene. The V and J ends lost 6 bases and 10 bases respectively, with 13 bases between them. Germline V CDR1 and CDR2: SQVTM, ANQGSEA. This CDR3 contains 11 residues. The CDR3 region is CSVRDRREQFF. CDR3 in DNA: TGCAGCGTACGCGATAGGCGGGAGCAGTTCTTC.

This clonotype was recorded a few times. V gene TRBV29-1 combines with J gene TRBJ2-2, with a weak D call TRBD1 (6 bases). V shed 7 bases and J shed 6 bases, with 15 bases lying between them. Germline V CDR1 and CDR2: SQVTM, ANQGSEA. This CDR3 is built from 13 residues. This CDR3 reads CSGGNRAAGELFF. The CDR3 nucleotides are TGCAGCGGAGGGAACAGGGCGGCCGGGGAGCTGTTTTTT.

This clonotype has only a few counts. This rearrangement joins TRBV12-3 or TRBV12-4 to TRBJ1-5, with D possibly matching TRBD1 (5 bases). V was cut by 0 bases and J by 9 bases, with 12 bases left in between. The CDR3 is 14 amino acids. The chain's CDR3 is CASSLATEGMPQHF. The CDR3 DNA reads TGTGCCAGCAGTTTAGCTACGGAGGGGATGCCCCAGCATTTT.

The V gene is TRBV18, the J gene TRBJ1-5; D not resolved. CDR3 length equals 14 residues. V shed 5 bases and J shed 6 bases, with 14 bases lying between them. Germline assignment: CDR1 KGHSH and CDR2 LQKENI. DNA for the CDR3: TGTGCCAGCTCATCTATAGAAAGAGGTCAGCCCCAGCATTTT. Its protein product is CASSSIERGQPQHF.

The V and J genes are TRBV11-3 and TRBJ1-1, with D tentatively TRBD1 (5 bases). CDR1 and CDR2 from the germline V gene are SGHNT and YENEEA. The V and J ends lost 4 bases and 4 bases respectively, with 16 bases between them. CDR3 size: 15 residues. The CDR3 DNA sequence: TGTGCCAGCAGCTCCTATAGGGGTGAGGGCACTGAAGCTTTCTTT. This encodes CASSSYRGEGTEAFF.

J is TRBJ2-7 and V is TRBV3-1; 7 bases agree with TRBD2. Germline lookup yields CDR1 LGHDT and CDR2 YNNKEL (reference sequence). The junction had 2 bases not matched to a gene; V was cut back by 0 bases and J by 9 bases. The CDR3 runs 12 residues. The CDR3 DNA follows: TGTGCCAGCAGCCAAGAGACTAGCTTGCAGTACTTC. Its translation is CASSQETSLQYF.

The gene calls are TRBV18 and TRBJ2-5; TRBD2 is a possible D gene (5 bases). Trimming shortened V by 5 bases and J by 1 base, and 14 bases separated the two germline ends. The germline CDR1 and CDR2 sequences are KGHSH and LQKENI. This CDR3 is built from 15 residues. The CDR3 DNA follows: TGTGCCAGCTCAGTTCAAATGGGAGTCCAAGAGACCCAGTACTTC. Its protein is CASSVQMGVQETQYF.

This clonotype has only a few counts. The genes are TRBV5-1 and TRBJ2-5; TRBD1 agrees at 9 bases. Unmatched junction bases numbered 11, after V lost 4 bases and J lost 1 base. Per the germline V gene, CDR1 is SGHRS and CDR2 is YFSETQ. The CDR3 is 17 residues long. The CDR3 spells CASSRQRQGGIQETQYF. The DNA of the CDR3 is TGCGCCAGCAGCCGACAGCGACAGGGGGGCATCCAAGAGACCCAGTACTTC.

This clonotype has more than one count but fewer than ten. The rearrangement uses TRBV10-3 and TRBJ2-4, with 8 bases lining up with TRBD1. The germline CDR1 and CDR2 sequences are ENHRY and SYGVKD. Trimming at V came to 0 bases and at J to 7 bases, leaving 11 bases not matched to a gene. The CDR3 consists of 17 residues. CDR3 nucleotide sequence: TGTGCCATCAGTGAGTCCGGGTCGGCAGGGGGCTTGAACATTCAGTACTTC. The encoded protein is CAISESGSAGGLNIQYF.

The rearrangement joins TRBV28 to TRBJ2-7; 7 bases line up with TRBD2. From germline, CDR1 is MDHEN and CDR2 SYDVKM. V trimming: 5 bases; J trimming: 2 bases; junction bases outside the gene matches: 9. CDR3 size: 15 residues. This CDR3 is CASSPAQRGTYEQYF. CDR3 nucleotide sequence: TGTGCCAGCAGTCCCGCCCAGCGGGGAACCTACGAGCAGTACTTC.

This clonotype was observed a few times. The chain has TRBV9 and TRBJ1-6; D is unresolved. This CDR3 spans 14 amino acids. The germline V and J ends were trimmed by 4 bases and 8 bases, with 13 bases remaining between them. CDR1 is SGDLS, CDR2 YYNGEE, per germline. The CDR3 DNA sequence: TGTGCCAGCAGCAAACAACTCGAGGATTCACCCCTCCACTTT. Encoded protein: CASSKQLEDSPLHF.

There are a few counts of this clonotype. The rearrangement joins TRBV5-1 to TRBJ2-3; 7 nucleotides agree with TRBD2. V shed 1 base, J shed 1 base, and the junction held 6 bases outside the gene matches. Germline CDR1 and CDR2: SGHRS and YFSETQ. This CDR3 is 16 amino acids long. The CDR3 DNA is TGCGCCAGCAGCTTGTTGGCTAGCGGAGGCACAGATACGCAGTATTTT. Protein: CASSLLASGGTDTQYF.